This T cell receptor (beta chain) was identified in a study of blood T cell repertoires in COVID-19. This CDR3 is built from 15 residues. Germline V lookup: CDR1 LGHDT, CDR2 YNNKEL (reference sequence). The method was immunoSEQ multiplex PCR; TCRdb's version includes in-frame clones alone and lacks a portion of them. The sample records 120,000 to 150,000 clones, 85% being singletons. Regarding this clone: Relative to the germline gene, one junction end is altered; a read error may explain this.

The TCR was taken from a woman aged 40-49 years who had recovered from COVID-19. The chain has TRBV3-1 (or the pseudogene TRBV3-2) and TRBJ1-2; 8 nucleotides align to TRBD1. The sample consisted of PBMCs or T cells enriched from blood (not recorded which). The CDR3 region has the DNA TGTGCCAGCAGCCAAGGACAGGGGTCTCACTACGGCTACACCTTC. Translating it yields CASSQGQGSHYGYTF.